This TCR beta chain is from a study of vaccination effects on CD4 cells after COVID-19. This CDR3 is built from 15 residues. The J segment lost 2 bases and the V segment lost 2 bases, leaving 3 bases of the junction unmatched. Germline V gene data show CDR1 as LGHDT and CDR2 as YNNKEL (reference sequence). Some clones are missing from TCRdb's copy, which holds only in-frame ones; the method was immunoSEQ multiplex PCR. The data show under 35,000 clones, with 65% to 80% seen just once and roughly 9% held by the top ten. Before any sequencing was done, the ViraFEST assay used viral peptide pools to expand antigen-specific CD4+ T cells. Culture proceeded for more than nine days, and CD4+ T cells were then isolated. Of the BNT162b2 and mRNA-1273 vaccines, participants received two doses of one or the other. Every well got 1.5 million to 2.5 million PBMC, which were grown with 10 IU/ml IL-2 and 8.5 to 10 ug/ml peptides. On day 3 and again on day 7, half the medium was replaced with IL-2 medium.

Notes on this clone: Antigen unknown.

This chain uses TRBV3-1 (or the pseudogene TRBV3-2) with TRBJ1-3, with 7 nucleotides matching TRBD1. The sequenced sample was CD4+ T cells from PBMCs cultured with HCoV-NL63 spike peptides, obtained after COVID-19 vaccination. This receptor was taken from a human donor who received a COVID-19 vaccine. CDR3 in DNA: TGTGCCAGCAGCCAACGGACAGGTACTGGAAACACCATATATTTT. It specifies CASSQRTGTGNTIYF.